This TCR beta chain was documented in a study of blood T cell repertoires in COVID-19 (dated by TCRdb to 2018 to 2021). Some background on the complete study: Samples covering the acute and convalescent phases of COVID-19 were provided by collaborators in the United States, Italy and Spain. The prospective study material was composed of cDNA or gDNA derived from T cells, B-cell-depleted T cells, or PBMCs. Subjects who had been exposed to COVID-19, were actively infected with it, or had recovered from it provided the deeply sampled blood TCRbeta repertoires that made up the dataset. A freely available public database, intended as a resource for researchers studying the immune response to SARS-CoV-2, is where the repertoires were released. Samples came from the ongoing ImmuneRACE study (first 160 participants) plus 1,254 subjects from 6 global collaborators. Nearly every sample came with metadata listing a de-identified subject ID, COVID-19 status, age in years and sex. Where available, HLA class I and class II types were taken from metadata supplied by the sample provider and were not determined by assay-based typing.

Findings and caveats that apply to the study as a whole: How much clinical and demographic metadata was included differed by source and by participant, and the metadata was provided uncurated.

TCRbeta CDR3 regions were amplified from genomic DNA using the immunoSEQ Assay, a bias-controlled multiplex PCR. From the authors' description of their analysis: The number of nucleated cells in each sample was estimated from the amplification of reference gene primers within the assay. To quantify the absolute abundance of each unique TCRbeta CDR3 rearrangement, sequence reads were collapsed and filtered. For each sample, productive Simpson clonality was calculated as the square root of Simpson's diversity index across productive rearrangements. Drawn from immuneACCESS, this table holds only the in-frame rearrangements with V and J called that TCRdb kept. Clones are partly lost; checked studies trace under half to an unresolved V gene and leave the rest unexplained. V, J and clone size were drawn from that table, and D and trimming were deduced from the DNA. This sample lists tens of thousands of clones; 80% to 90% were detected once. The ten most abundant clones make up about 1.1% of the sample.

This clone was picked up a small number of times. Its antigen remains undetermined. Base-call qualities are not available, and no considerably larger clone is one nucleotide away. The CDR3 measures 14 amino acids from cysteine to phenylalanine. Just CDR3 DNA is preserved here, 42 bases in frame from base 1. CDR1 MDHEN and CDR2 SYDVKM are derived from the germline V gene. The V end loses 3 bases and the J end loses 11 bases, and a stretch of 17 bases separates them. Whole blood was collected in K2EDTA tubes by collaborating institutions according to the institutions' own protocols. Collaborator samples were shipped for TCRbeta analysis as frozen whole blood, isolated PBMCs, or DNA extracted from either sample type.

The receptor comes from a man aged 40-50 years with acute or convalescent COVID-19. The rearrangement combines TRBV28 with TRBJ1-5; D gene: possibly TRBD1, on 5 matching bases. The sample comprised peripheral blood. The sequenced DNA: TGTGCCAGCAGTTTGGGAGGCGTGCGGGGGGCCCAGCATTTT. It is translated as CASSLGGVRGAQHF.